The clone carrying this T cell receptor beta chain was found a few times. Its antigen remains unidentified. The data originate from a study of CD8 T cells in ankylosing spondylitis. Study results and limitations: What seemed typical of ankylosing spondylitis blood was a TCR beta motif built from several highly homologous variants.

Each CDR3 protein is one row after TCRdb ran MiXCR on the 5' RACE reads. This sample has around 480,000 distinct CDR3 sequences, with 15% to 20% found just once. The receptor's source is a male donor with ankylosing spondylitis. Specimen: blood, either unsorted or a sorted T cell fraction (not recorded which).

CDR3 sequence reads: CASSEGLSAHNSPLHF. CDR3 nucleotides: TGTGCCAGCAGTGAGGGTCTATCGGCGCATAATTCACCCCTCCACTTT. The J gene is TRBJ1-6, the V gene TRBV2; D is unclear. This CDR3 has 16 residues. The germline V gene has CDR1 SNHLY and CDR2 FYNNEI. Trimming pared 3 bases from V and 5 bases from J, leaving 14 bases between.